A single sample is the source of the 6 T cell receptor beta chains below, sequenced in a study of blood T cell repertoires in COVID-19. Profiling relied on immunoSEQ multiplex PCR, and the TCRdb table lists in-frame clones only, not all of them. The table records under 150,000 clones, 90% of them present only once. Sequencing input: peripheral blood. Every receptor here comes from a man in his 60s with COVID-19, enrolled during active disease.

The chain employs TRBV7-2 and TRBJ1-4; D uncertain. The CDR3 covers 14 residues. Deletions cut 4 bases from V and 5 bases from J, with 11 bases between. Germline lookup yields CDR1 SGHTA and CDR2 FQGNSA. CDR3 DNA sequence: TGTGCCAGCAGCTCATTGGGCCTAAATGAAAAACTGTTTTTT. Its translation is CASSSLGLNEKLFF.

The chain carries TRBV19 and TRBJ1-3, with D possibly being TRBD1 (6 bases). This CDR3 contains 13 residues. Trimming left V 7 bases short and J 4 bases short, with 11 bases between. CDR1 is LNHDA and CDR2 is SQIVND in the germline V gene (reference sequence). Written as DNA, the CDR3 is TGTGCCAGTACAAGGGACACGGGAAACACCATATATTTT. Translating it yields CASTRDTGNTIYF.

J is TRBJ2-2 and V is TRBV4-3; 15 bases line up with TRBD2. With 1 base clipped from V and 7 bases from J, the junction kept 7 bases outside the gene matches. In germline, CDR1 is LGHNA, CDR2 YSLEER. The CDR3 length is 18 residues. CDR3 sequence (DNA): TGCGCCAGCAGCCAAGCCGGACTAGCGGGAGGGCCAGGCGGGGAGCTGTTTTTT. It is translated as CASSQAGLAGGPGGELFF.

This clone was picked up one time. The chain has TRBV29-1 and TRBJ2-2; D possibly corresponds to TRBD2 (6 bases). Trimming took 4 bases from V and 0 from J, leaving 9 bases between them. The CDR3 runs to 14 residues. The germline V gene encodes CDR1 SQVTM and CDR2 ANQGSEA. This chain's CDR3 is CSVGLATNTGELFF. The DNA of the CDR3 is TGCAGCGTTGGGCTAGCGACGAACACCGGGGAGCTGTTTTTT.

This clone was seen a single time. The genes are TRBV6-4 and TRBJ2-2, with 8 bases identical to TRBD2. Germline V gives CDR1 MRHNA, CDR2 SNTAGT. The CDR3 is made up of 16 amino acids. J was trimmed by 0 bases and V by 7 bases; bases with no gene match: 7. In nucleotides, the CDR3 is TGTGCCAGCACCCATAGCGGGAACGCGAACACCGGGGAGCTGTTTTTT. Its translation is CASTHSGNANTGELFF.

The chain recombines TRBV7-2 with TRBJ1-1; no clear D. This CDR3 has 13 amino acids. Germline values: CDR1 SGHTA, CDR2 FQGNSA. The ends were cut back, 4 bases at V and 0 bases at J, with 6 bases in the middle. The chain's CDR3 is CASSSPMNTEAFF. The CDR3 bases are TGTGCCAGCAGCTCCCCTATGAACACTGAAGCTTTCTTT. Filled out from reference TRBV7-2 and TRBJ1-1, the complete variable domain reads GAGVSQSPSNKVTEKGKDVELRCDPISGHTALYWYRQSLGQGLEFLIYFQGNSAPDKSGLPSDRFSAERTGGSVSTLTIQRTQQEDSAVYLCASSSPMNTEAFFGQGTRLTVV.